This T cell receptor beta chain was retrieved from a study of T cells after yellow fever vaccination (dated by TCRdb to between 2019 and 2020). In terms of the full investigation: Libraries from fractions with low cell numbers were prepared with the SMART-Seq v4 Ultra Low Input RNA kit. Bulk TCR alpha and beta repertoires were sequenced longitudinally to track T-cell clones before and after primary and booster YFV17D yellow fever vaccination. Two healthy male donors, one aged 18 to 29 and one aged 30 to 40 years, made up the cohort. Blood samples were taken at several timepoints before and after primary and secondary immunization, and bulk PBMC replicates and cell subsets were isolated.

Read against the paper, the sample's treatment or condition label means: live attenuated yellow fever vaccine strain. PBMCs were isolated from peripheral blood using a standard Ficoll-Paque protocol. Dynabeads CD4 and CD8 positive selection kits were used to isolate CD4 and CD8 T-cell fractions. TriZol was used to extract RNA from bulk PBMCs, CD4 and CD8 fractions, and dextramer-positive and dextramer-negative fractions. Results the study describes overall, beyond this receptor: A small fraction of clonotypes showed up in both the CD4 and CD8 compartments, probably as a result of convergent recombination. Compared with the primary T-cell response, the secondary T-cell response was weaker but faster, peaking on day 5 rather than day 15. Most clones expanded after primary vaccination (around 96% of CD4 and 70% to 90% of CD8) were re-detected after the booster, suggesting that broad memory maintenance occurred. FACS-sorted repertoires could contain abundant contaminating clonotypes from the bulk population, so computational filtering was required. The study included only a couple of donors, which limits how far the findings can be generalized.

The V end loses 0 bases and the J end loses 13 bases, and a stretch of 11 bases separates them. From its cysteine to its phenylalanine, the CDR3 spans 13 amino acids. Only CDR3 DNA is held: 39 bases, read in frame from base 1. For CDR1 and CDR2, the germline V gene lists SGHDT and YYEEEE. TCRdb shows the sequencer as Illumina NovaSeq 6000. Synthesis of TCR cDNA relied on 5'RACE template switching, a step that introduced a universal primer site along with unique molecular identifiers. Priming of cDNA synthesis was performed from both the TCR alpha and TCR beta constant segments. Two PCR steps were used to amplify libraries, with sample barcodes and sequencing adapters being added in the second step. Sequencing of libraries was performed on Illumina HiSeq 2500 (2x100 bp) or NovaSeq (2x150 bp). As for how the authors treated the data: MIGEC was used to demultiplex reads and collapse the reads into UMI consensus sequences, and MiXCR was used for V(D)J alignment. Vaccine-responding clonotypes were defined with edgeR using replicate PBMC samples, requiring FDR below 0.01 and a log2 fold change above 5 up to day 15. Each bulk clonotype was labeled CD4 or CD8 based on which sequenced repertoire, CD4 or CD8, contained the clonotype at higher abundance. TCRdb cleaned the public reads at Q25 with fastp, built clones with MiXCR and kept in-frame beta chains. Each CDR3 protein gets just one entry, which takes the most common genes and DNA from the rows behind it. TCRdb's processing, not the authors' own work, is the source of the V and J calls. The sample table contains 150,000 or so distinct CDR3 sequences; only one count was recorded for roughly a tenth of them. The ten largest clones capture roughly 33% of the sample.

This clonotype occurred a few times. Its antigen specificity is not known. The input lacks base qualities; no much larger clone sits a single base away. This sequence was found in a man aged 18 to 30 who received the YFV17D yellow fever vaccine. The V and J genes are TRBV5-6 and TRBJ1-6, with the D gene too uncertain to name. Sequenced here: CD8+ T cells sorted from PBMCs, sampled 45 days after the yellow fever booster vaccination. The DNA sequence is TGTGCCAGCAGCTTGGGGGCCGGGGAGCCCCTCCACTTT. This sequence encodes CASSLGAGEPLHF.